The rows below give T cell receptor beta chains drawn from one sample of a study of post-analysis software for immune sequencing data. TCRdb called the PCR reads again in MiXCR, with one record for every CDR3 protein. The table lists under 650,000 distinct CDR3 sequences, around 40% of them singletons, with 1.7% in the top ten. Sequenced sample: blood. These receptors were obtained from a girl aged 5-17 years with multiple sclerosis. Each CDR3 is given with its conserved first and last residue. D genes are given only for firm matches. Size values are once, few and many counts, or a class for expanded clones, and some rows have none.

clone size	V gene	D gene	J gene	CDR3 protein	CDR3 DNA
few	TRBV20-1	NA	TRBJ1-2	CSASGMDGYTF	TGCAGTGCTAGTGGGATGGATGGCTACACCTTC
NA	TRBV6-5	NA	TRBJ2-1	CASSQDGVGEQFF	TGTGCCAGCAGTCAGGACGGTGTGGGAGAGCAGTTCTTC
NA	TRBV5-1	NA	TRBJ2-7	CASSLTVDRSYEQYF	TGCGCCAGCAGCTTGACCGTCGACCGCTCCTACGAGCAGTACTTC
many	TRBV9	NA	TRBJ2-7	CASSRPGDYEQYF	TGTGCCAGCAGCCGCCCGGGAGACTACGAGCAGTACTTC
few	TRBV12-3/TRBV12-4	NA	TRBJ2-2	CASSFLETGELFF	TGTGCCAGCAGTTTTCTAGAGACCGGGGAGCTGTTTTTT
NA	TRBV6-5	NA	TRBJ2-5	CASYTAETQYF	TGTGCCAGCTACACGGCGGAGACCCAGTACTTC
NA	TRBV4-1	NA	TRBJ1-1	CASSQGRMAGVKKTEAFF	TGCGCCAGCAGCCAAGGTCGTATGGCAGGGGTAAAGAAGACTGAAGCTTTCTTT
NA	TRBV7-2	TRBD2	TRBJ2-1	CACSLIPGGSQQFF	TGTGCCTGCAGCTTAATCCCAGGCGGGAGTCAGCAGTTCTTC
few	TRBV3-1	TRBD1	TRBJ2-5	CASRRQGDGQETQYF	TGTGCCAGCAGACGTCAGGGGGATGGGCAAGAGACCCAGTACTTC
NA	TRBV4-1	NA	TRBJ1-1	CASSQDARGVTEAFF	TGCGCCAGCAGCCAAGATGCGAGGGGAGTCACTGAAGCTTTCTTT
NA	TRBV4-2	NA	TRBJ1-4	CASSQEIDATNEKLFF	TGTGCCAGCAGCCAAGAAATCGATGCAACTAATGAAAAACTGTTTTTT
few	TRBV28	TRBD1	TRBJ1-2	CASSESGQANGYTF	TGTGCCAGCAGTGAATCGGGACAGGCTAATGGCTACACCTTC
NA	TRBV7-2	NA	TRBJ1-4	CASSLDTREGLTKLFF	TGTGCCAGCAGCTTGGACACACGGGAGGGTCTGACAAAACTGTTTTTT
NA	TRBV29-1	NA	TRBJ1-2	CSVVTQGGYGYTF	TGCAGCGTTGTAACCCAGGGTGGCTATGGCTACACCTTC
NA	TRBV3-1	TRBD1	TRBJ1-2	CASSGDSSNYGYTF	TGTGCCAGCAGCGGGGACAGCTCTAACTATGGCTACACCTTC
few	TRBV29-1	NA	TRBJ2-3	CSVERRGRSQYF	TGCAGCGTTGAACGGAGGGGCAGATCCCAGTATTTT
NA	TRBV12-3/TRBV12-4	NA	TRBJ1-2	CASRQKRTGRPANYGYTF	TGTGCCAGCAGGCAGAAGAGGACGGGAAGACCAGCTAACTATGGCTACACCTTC
few	TRBV7-8	NA	TRBJ1-2	CASSLARLANYGYTF	TGTGCCAGCAGCTTAGCGAGACTTGCTAACTATGGCTACACCTTC
NA	TRBV7-8	NA	TRBJ2-1	CASSLALKRAPYNEQFF	TGTGCCAGCAGCTTAGCATTAAAGCGGGCCCCGTACAATGAGCAGTTCTTC
few	TRBV20-1	TRBD2	TRBJ2-4	CSARMGGAKNIQYF	TGCAGTGCTAGGATGGGAGGGGCCAAAAACATTCAGTACTTC
once	TRBV7-2	NA	TRBJ2-7	CAGSLGPGGAYEQYF	TGTGCCGGCAGCTTGGGGCCAGGAGGGGCCTACGAGCAGTACTTC
NA	TRBV5-8	TRBD2	TRBJ2-3	CASSWGGLAGSAGDTQYF	TGTGCCAGCAGCTGGGGAGGGCTAGCGGGATCGGCAGGAGATACGCAGTATTTT
NA	TRBV7-9	NA	TRBJ2-5	CASSPWRRRYQETQYF	TGTGCCAGCAGCCCATGGCGCCGCCGGTACCAAGAGACCCAGTACTTC
NA	TRBV7-2	NA	TRBJ1-2	CASSTRTTYYGYTF	TGTGCCAGCAGCACCAGGACAACATACTATGGCTACACCTTC
NA	TRBV29-1	TRBD1	TRBJ2-7	CSVVPRGIYEQYF	TGCAGCGTTGTACCCAGGGGGATCTACGAGCAGTACTTC
NA	TRBV7-2	NA	TRBJ1-2	CASSTMDRNYGYTF	TGTGCCAGCAGCACTATGGACAGAAACTATGGCTACACCTTC
NA	TRBV12-3/TRBV12-4	TRBD1	TRBJ1-2	CASTTGGGEGYTF	TGTGCCAGCACCACAGGGGGGGGCGAGGGCTACACCTTC